The clone carrying this T cell receptor (beta chain) was seen at least ten times. The sample comes from a study of T cell repertoires in cytomegalovirus infection. MiXCR, applied by TCRdb to the reads, yields one record per CDR3 protein. The sample holds approximately 240,000 distinct CDR3 sequences, 10% to 15% seen once. Germline loops: CDR1 SGHTA, CDR2 FQGNSA. This CDR3 spans 15 amino acids. V gave up 4 bases and J gave up 2 bases, with 13 bases separating them. The TCR comes from a human donor in good health (CMV status not recorded). Some clones in this sample may be carry-over from other donors' samples. V gene TRBV7-2 combines with J gene TRBJ2-3, with D uncertain. Sequenced material: PBMCs. The CDR3 spells CASSSTQRDTDTQYF. DNA for the CDR3: TGTGCCAGCAGCTCTACCCAAAGAGACACAGATACGCAGTATTTT.